This T cell receptor beta chain comes out of a study of shared clonotypes between healthy human individuals. Study outcomes and limitations: Sorted-subset samples were not fully sequenced, rarefaction indicated. The researchers took only blood, and tissue repertoires probably look different.

The CDR3 spans 16 residues. V shed 0 bases, J shed 2 bases, and the junction held 5 bases outside the gene matches. CDR1 is MNHNY and CDR2 is SVGAGI in the germline V gene (reference sequence). As regards this clone: What it recognizes is unknown.

Sorted-subset replicate PCR reactions contained roughly 200 ng DNA, corresponding to tens of thousands of T cell genomes. Sequencing used immunoSEQ multiplex PCR; TCRdb keeps in-frame clones, though not all of them. The table records approximately 2,300,000 clones, less than 95% of them present only once. Memory CD4+ cells were the fraction left after CD45RA+ naive selection. The chain employs TRBV6-6 and TRBJ2-3, with TRBD2 matching over 7 bases. Source material: naive CD4+ T cells from PBMCs. This sample's subset: CD45RA+ positively selected. The origin of this receptor is a man between 18 and 35 years old in good health. Some clones in this sample may be carry-over from other donors' samples. This CDR3 is CASSYSGLHLTDTQYF. For the CDR3, the DNA is TGTGCCAGCAGTTACTCGGGACTACACCTCACAGATACGCAGTATTTT.